This TCR beta chain is from a study of T cells after yellow fever vaccination. From the 5' RACE reads, TCRdb called clonotypes with MiXCR, one entry per CDR3 protein. The table shows 100,000 to 150,000 distinct CDR3 sequences, with 6% to 8% occurring only once. This clonotype has ten or more counts. J gave up 3 bases and V 5 bases, and 6 bases lay outside the gene matches. The CDR3 sequence is 15 residues long. In germline, CDR1 is LGHNA, CDR2 YNFKEQ. The chain recombines TRBV4-2 with TRBJ2-2; TRBD1 aligns across 7 bases. Here the sequenced sample was CD4+ T cells sorted from PBMCs, taken 10 days after the first yellow fever vaccination. The TCR sequence derives from a man younger than 30 who received the YFV17D yellow fever vaccine. The CDR3 DNA sequence: TGTGCCAGCAGCTATAGGGGGCGCGACACCGGGGAGCTGTTTTTT. This gives the protein CASSYRGRDTGELFF.